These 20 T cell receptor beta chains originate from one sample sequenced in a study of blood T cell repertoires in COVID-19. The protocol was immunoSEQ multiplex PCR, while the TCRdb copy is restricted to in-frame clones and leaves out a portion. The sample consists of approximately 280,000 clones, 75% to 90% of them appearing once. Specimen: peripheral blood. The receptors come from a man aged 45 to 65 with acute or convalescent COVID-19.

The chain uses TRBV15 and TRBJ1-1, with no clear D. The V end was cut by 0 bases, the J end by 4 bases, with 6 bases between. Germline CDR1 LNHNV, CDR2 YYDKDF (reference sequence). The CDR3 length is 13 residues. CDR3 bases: TGTGCCACCAGCAGAGAACAGTCCACTGAAGCTTTCTTT. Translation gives CATSREQSTEAFF.

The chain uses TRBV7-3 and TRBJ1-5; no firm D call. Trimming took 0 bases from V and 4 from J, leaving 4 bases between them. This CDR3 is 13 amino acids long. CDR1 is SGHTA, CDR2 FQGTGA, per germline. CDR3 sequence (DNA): TGTGCCAGCAGCTTAACCCCAAATCAGCCCCAGCATTTT. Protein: CASSLTPNQPQHF.

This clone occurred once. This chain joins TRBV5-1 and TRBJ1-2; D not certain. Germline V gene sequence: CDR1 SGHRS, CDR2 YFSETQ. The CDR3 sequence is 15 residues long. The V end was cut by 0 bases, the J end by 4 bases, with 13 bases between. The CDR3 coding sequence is TGCGCCAGCAGCTTGGCACCCCTAGGGAGCTATGGCTACACCTTC. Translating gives CASSLAPLGSYGYTF. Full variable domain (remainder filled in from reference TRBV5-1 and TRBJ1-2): KAGVTQTPRYLIKTRGQQVTLSCSPISGHRSVSWYQQTPGQGLQFLFEYFSETQRNKGNFPGRFSGRQFSNSRSEMNVSTLELGDSALYLCASSLAPLGSYGYTFGSGTRLTVV.

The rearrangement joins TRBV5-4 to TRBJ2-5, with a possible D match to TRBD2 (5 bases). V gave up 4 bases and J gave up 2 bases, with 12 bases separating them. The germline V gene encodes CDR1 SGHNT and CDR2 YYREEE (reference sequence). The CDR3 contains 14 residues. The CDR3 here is CASSMRTLQETQYF. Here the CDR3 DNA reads TGTGCCAGCAGCATGAGGACTCTGCAAGAGACCCAGTACTTC.

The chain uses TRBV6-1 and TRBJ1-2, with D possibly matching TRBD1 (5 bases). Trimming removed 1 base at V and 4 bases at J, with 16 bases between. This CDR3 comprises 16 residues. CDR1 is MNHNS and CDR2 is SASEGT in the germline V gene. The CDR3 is CASSEGRREKSYGYTF. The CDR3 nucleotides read TGTGCCAGCAGTGAAGGTCGCAGGGAAAAAAGCTATGGCTACACCTTC.

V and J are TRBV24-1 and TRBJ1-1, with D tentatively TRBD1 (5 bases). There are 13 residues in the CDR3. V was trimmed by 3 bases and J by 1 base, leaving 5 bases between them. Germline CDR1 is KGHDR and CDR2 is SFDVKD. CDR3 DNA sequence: TGTGCCACCAGTGATGGACAGAACACTGAAGCTTTCTTT. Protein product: CATSDGQNTEAFF.

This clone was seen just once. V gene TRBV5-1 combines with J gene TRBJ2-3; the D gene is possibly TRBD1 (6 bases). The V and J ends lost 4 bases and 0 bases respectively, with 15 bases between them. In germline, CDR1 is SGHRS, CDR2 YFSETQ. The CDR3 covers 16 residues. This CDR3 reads CASSTLQGTSTDTQYF. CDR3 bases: TGCGCCAGCAGCACCTTACAGGGAACAAGCACAGATACGCAGTATTTT.

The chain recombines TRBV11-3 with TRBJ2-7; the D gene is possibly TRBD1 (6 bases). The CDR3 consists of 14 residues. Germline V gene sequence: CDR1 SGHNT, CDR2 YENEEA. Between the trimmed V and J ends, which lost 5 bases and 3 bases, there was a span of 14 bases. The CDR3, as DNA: TGTGCCAGCAGCGTCCGGGACACCCACTACGAGCAGTACTTC. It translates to CASSVRDTHYEQYF. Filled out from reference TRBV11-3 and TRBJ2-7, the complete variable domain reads EAGVVQSPRYKIIEKKQPVAFWCNPISGHNTLYWYLQNLGQGPELLIRYENEEAVDDSQLPKDRFSAERLKGVDSTLKIQPAELGDSAVYLCASSVRDTHYEQYFGPGTRLTVT.

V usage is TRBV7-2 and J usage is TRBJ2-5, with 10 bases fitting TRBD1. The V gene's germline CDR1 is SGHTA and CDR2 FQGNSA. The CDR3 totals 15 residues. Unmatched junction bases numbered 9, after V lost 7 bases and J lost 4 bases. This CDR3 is CASTLTGGGGETQYF. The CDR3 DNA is TGTGCCAGCACCCTGACAGGGGGCGGGGGAGAGACCCAGTACTTC.

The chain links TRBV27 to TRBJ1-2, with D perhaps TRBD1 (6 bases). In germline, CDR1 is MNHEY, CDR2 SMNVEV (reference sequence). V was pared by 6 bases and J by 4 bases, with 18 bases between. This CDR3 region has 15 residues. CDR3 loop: CASRKYGDTSYGYTF. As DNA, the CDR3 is TGTGCCAGCAGGAAATATGGGGACACGAGCTATGGCTACACCTTC.

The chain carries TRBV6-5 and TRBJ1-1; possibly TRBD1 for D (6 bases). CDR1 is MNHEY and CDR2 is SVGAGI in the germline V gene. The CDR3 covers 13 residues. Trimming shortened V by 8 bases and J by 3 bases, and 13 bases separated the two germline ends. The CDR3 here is CASYRDGDTEAFF. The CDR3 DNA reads TGTGCCAGCTACAGGGATGGGGACACTGAAGCTTTCTTT.

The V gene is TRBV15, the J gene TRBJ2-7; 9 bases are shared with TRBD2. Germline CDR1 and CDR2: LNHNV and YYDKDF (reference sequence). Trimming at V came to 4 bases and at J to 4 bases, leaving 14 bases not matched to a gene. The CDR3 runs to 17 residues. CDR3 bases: TGTGCCACCAGCACCCCTGGGCTAGCGGGGAGACCATACGAGCAGTACTTC. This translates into CATSTPGLAGRPYEQYF.

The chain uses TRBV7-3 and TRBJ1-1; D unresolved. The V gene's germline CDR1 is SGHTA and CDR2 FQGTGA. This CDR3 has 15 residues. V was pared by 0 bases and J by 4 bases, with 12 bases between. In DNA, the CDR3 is TGTGCCAGCAGCTTAACGGGAGGAACGGGCACTGAAGCTTTCTTT. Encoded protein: CASSLTGGTGTEAFF.

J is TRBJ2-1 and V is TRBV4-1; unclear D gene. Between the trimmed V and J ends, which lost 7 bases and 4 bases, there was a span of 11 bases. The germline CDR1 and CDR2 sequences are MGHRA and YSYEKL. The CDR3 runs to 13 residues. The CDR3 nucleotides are TGCGCCAGCAAGGCCAGGCCGTACAATGAGCAGTTCTTC. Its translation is CASKARPYNEQFF.

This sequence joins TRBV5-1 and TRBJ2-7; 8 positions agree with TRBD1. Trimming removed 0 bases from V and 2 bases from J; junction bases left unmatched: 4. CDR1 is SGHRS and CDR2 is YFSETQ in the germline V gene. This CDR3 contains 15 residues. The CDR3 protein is CASSLESGGAYEQYF. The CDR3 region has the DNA TGCGCCAGCAGCTTGGAGTCAGGGGGCGCCTACGAGCAGTACTTC.

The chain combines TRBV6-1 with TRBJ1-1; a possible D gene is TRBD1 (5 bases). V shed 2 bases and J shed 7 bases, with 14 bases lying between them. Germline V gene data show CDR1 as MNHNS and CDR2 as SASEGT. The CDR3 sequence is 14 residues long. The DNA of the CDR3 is TGTGCCAGCAGTGAAAGGGGAGGGTGGAGTGAAGCTTTCTTT. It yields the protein CASSERGGWSEAFF.

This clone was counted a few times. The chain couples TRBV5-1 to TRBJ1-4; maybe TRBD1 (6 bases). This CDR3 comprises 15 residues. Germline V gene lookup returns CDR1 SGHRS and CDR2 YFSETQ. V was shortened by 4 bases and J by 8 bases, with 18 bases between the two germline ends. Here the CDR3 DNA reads TGCGCCAGCAGCACCGCAGGGCGGCAGGGGGAAAAACTGTTTTTT. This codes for CASSTAGRQGEKLFF.

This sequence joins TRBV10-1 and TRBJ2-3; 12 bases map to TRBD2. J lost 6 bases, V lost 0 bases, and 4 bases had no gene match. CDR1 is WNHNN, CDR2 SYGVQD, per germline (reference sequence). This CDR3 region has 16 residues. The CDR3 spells CASSESGTSGLDTQYF. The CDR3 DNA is TGCGCCAGCAGTGAGTCGGGGACTAGCGGGTTGGATACGCAGTATTTT.

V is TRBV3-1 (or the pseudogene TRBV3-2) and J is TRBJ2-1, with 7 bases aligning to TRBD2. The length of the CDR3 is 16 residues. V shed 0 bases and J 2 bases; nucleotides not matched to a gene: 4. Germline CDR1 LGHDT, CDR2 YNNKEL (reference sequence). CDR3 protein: CASSQEGGLTYNEQFF. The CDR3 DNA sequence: TGTGCCAGCAGCCAAGAGGGGGGACTAACCTACAATGAGCAGTTCTTC.

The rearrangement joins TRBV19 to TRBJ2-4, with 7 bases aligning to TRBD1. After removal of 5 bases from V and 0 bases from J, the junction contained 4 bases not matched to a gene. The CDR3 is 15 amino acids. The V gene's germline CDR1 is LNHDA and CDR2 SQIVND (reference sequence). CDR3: CASSSQGVAKNIQYF. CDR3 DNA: TGTGCCAGTAGTTCCCAGGGGGTAGCCAAAAACATTCAGTACTTC. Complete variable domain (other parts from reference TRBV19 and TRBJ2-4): DGGITQSPKYLFRKEGQNVTLSCEQNLNHDAMYWYRQDPGQGLRLIYYSQIVNDFQKGDIAEGYSVSREKKESFPLTVTSAQKNPTAFYLCASSSQGVAKNIQYFGAGTRLSVL.